A selection of T cell receptor beta chains follows, all from one sample in a study of blood T cell repertoires in COVID-19. The repertoire was sequenced with immunoSEQ multiplex PCR; TCRdb's copy has only in-frame clones and lacks some. The sample lists about 300,000 clones, over 80% occurring once. Sequenced material: peripheral blood. All receptors come from a woman aged 40 to 55 who had recovered from COVID-19. CDR3s include the opening cysteine and the closing phenylalanine or tryptophan. Each record gives: J gene, V gene, D gene, clone size, CDR3 protein, CDR3 DNA. The D gene is left open where the match is weak. A row's size may be missing; if present it is once, few, many or a size class.

TRBJ1-1,TRBV20-1,-,once,CSASYGTEAFF,TGCAGTGCTAGTTACGGCACTGAAGCTTTCTTT
TRBJ2-2,TRBV2,-,-,CASSRGGTGELFF,TGTGCCAGCAGTAGGGGGGGCACCGGGGAGCTGTTTTTT
TRBJ2-5,TRBV14,-,once,CASSRMRETQYF,TGTGCCAGCAGCCGAATGCGGGAGACCCAGTACTTC
TRBJ2-2,TRBV28,-,-,CASSFPPGGTGELFF,TGTGCCAGCAGCTTCCCTCCCGGGGGCACCGGGGAGCTGTTTTTT
TRBJ1-2,TRBV19,TRBD1,-,CASSARQGAFYGYTF,TGTGCCAGTAGTGCCCGACAGGGGGCCTTCTATGGCTACACCTTC
TRBJ1-1,TRBV10-3,-,-,CAISVDMNTEAFF,TGTGCCATCAGTGTGGACATGAACACTGAAGCTTTCTTT
TRBJ2-5,TRBV7-8,-,-,CASSLLSTQYF,TGTGCCAGCAGCCTCCTATCAACCCAGTACTTC
TRBJ1-5,TRBV19,-,-,CASSIRQIHSNQPQHF,TGTGCCAGTAGTATACGACAGATACATAGCAATCAGCCCCAGCATTTT
TRBJ1-6,TRBV13,-,once,CASSRYRASPLHF,TGTGCCAGCAGCCGCTACAGGGCTTCACCCCTCCACTTT
TRBJ2-3,TRBV3-1/TRBV3-2,TRBD2,-,CAGRGSGGPTDTQYF,TGTGCCGGCCGAGGTAGCGGGGGGCCCACAGATACGCAGTATTTT
TRBJ2-7,TRBV9,-,-,CASSVGPGESYEQYF,TGTGCCAGCAGCGTAGGACCCGGGGAGTCCTACGAGCAGTACTTC
TRBJ2-7,TRBV7-2,TRBD1,few,CASSPRTGTYEQYF,TGTGCCAGCAGCCCCCGGACAGGGACCTACGAGCAGTACTTC
TRBJ1-5,TRBV7-8,-,-,CASSLGGRVTNQPQHF,TGTGCCAGCAGCTTAGGAGGGCGGGTCACCAATCAGCCCCAGCATTTT
TRBJ1-4,TRBV19,TRBD1,-,CASSIYLWTGELFF,TGTGCCAGTAGTATCTACCTATGGACAGGGGAACTGTTTTTT
TRBJ2-5,TRBV24-1,TRBD1,once,CATSDAGTGMETQYF,TGTGCCACCAGTGATGCCGGGACAGGGATGGAGACCCAGTACTTC
TRBJ2-2,TRBV5-1,-,once,CASSPVSYNTGELFF,TGCGCCAGCAGCCCCGTGAGCTATAACACCGGGGAGCTGTTTTTT
TRBJ1-6,TRBV7-9,TRBD1,-,CASSPPGTGFYNSPLHF,TGTGCCAGCAGCCCCCCCGGGACAGGGTTCTATAATTCACCCCTCCACTTT
TRBJ1-6,TRBV2,TRBD1,-,CASGDRGNSPLHF,TGTGCCAGCGGCGACAGGGGCAATTCACCCCTCCACTTT
TRBJ1-3,TRBV5-4,-,-,CASSYDSSSGNTIYF,TGTGCCAGCAGTTACGACAGCTCGTCTGGAAACACCATATATTTT
TRBJ2-2,TRBV5-4,TRBD1,-,CASSSRQGPTGELFF,TGTGCCAGCAGCTCCAGACAGGGACCCACCGGGGAGCTGTTTTTT
TRBJ2-7,TRBV5-6,TRBD1,-,CASSFRGQPYEQYF,TGTGCCAGCAGCTTTAGGGGGCAGCCCTACGAGCAGTACTTC
TRBJ2-5,TRBV10-3,-,few,CAISPRGRAQETQYF,TGTGCCATCAGTCCGCGGGGAAGGGCCCAAGAGACCCAGTACTTC
TRBJ1-1,TRBV6-1,-,-,CASSPPDSLNTEAFF,TGTGCCAGCAGTCCTCCGGACAGTTTGAACACTGAAGCTTTCTTT
TRBJ2-1,TRBV6-4,TRBD1,-,CASSVGQGAYEQFF,TGTGCCAGCAGTGTTGGACAGGGGGCATATGAGCAGTTCTTC
TRBJ1-1,TRBV19,-,-,CASSPRGRTAEAFF,TGTGCCAGTAGTCCAAGAGGACGGACTGCTGAAGCTTTCTTT
TRBJ2-7,TRBV19,TRBD1,-,CASRDRGGSSYEQYF,TGTGCCAGTAGAGACAGGGGGGGTAGCTCCTACGAGCAGTACTTC
TRBJ2-2,TRBV11-2,TRBD2,-,CASSPGGPFSGELFF,TGTGCCAGCTCACCGGGGGGGCCTTTTTCCGGGGAGCTGTTTTTT
TRBJ1-2,TRBV5-1,TRBD1,-,CASLMLLGGHGYTF,TGCGCCAGCTTAATGTTGCTAGGGGGCCATGGCTACACCTTC
TRBJ1-3,TRBV7-2,-,-,CASSLDRKGNTIYF,TGTGCCAGCAGCTTAGACAGAAAAGGAAACACCATATATTTT
TRBJ2-3,TRBV7-3,TRBD2,-,CASSLTVTSGGPPPYF,TGTGCCAGCAGCTTAACGGTCACTAGCGGGGGGCCGCCCCCGTATTTT
TRBJ2-3,TRBV5-4,-,-,CASSSQGDTQYF,TGTGCCAGCAGCTCACAGGGAGATACGCAGTATTTT
TRBJ1-2,TRBV29-1,-,-,CSVEDPHREYGYTF,TGCAGCGTTGAAGACCCTCACAGGGAGTATGGCTACACCTTC
TRBJ1-3,TRBV6-5,-,-,CASSSLHRGGNTIYF,TGTGCCAGCAGTTCGCTCCACCGCGGTGGAAACACCATATATTTT
TRBJ2-7,TRBV4-1,TRBD1,-,CASSLRTGVEQYF,TGCGCCAGCAGCCTACGGACAGGGGTCGAGCAGTACTTC
TRBJ1-1,TRBV30,TRBD1,-,CAWNPGTGREGAFF,TGTGCCTGGAACCCCGGGACAGGGAGGGAGGGCGCTTTCTTT
TRBJ2-5,TRBV3-1/TRBV3-2,-,-,CASSHREGGETQYF,TGTGCCAGCAGCCACCGAGAGGGGGGGGAGACCCAGTACTTC
TRBJ1-2,TRBV9,-,-,CASSAGGSYGYGYTF,TGTGCCAGCAGCGCCGGAGGGAGTTATGGCTATGGCTACACCTTC
TRBJ2-7,TRBV2,TRBD1,-,CASSDQGQGYEQYF,TGTGCCAGCAGTGATCAGGGACAGGGGTACGAGCAGTACTTC
TRBJ2-3,TRBV7-2,-,-,CASSLAPSSTDTQYF,TGTGCCAGCAGCTTAGCCCCCTCTAGCACAGATACGCAGTATTTT
TRBJ1-1,TRBV7-3,-,-,CASSLSGGGNTEAFF,TGTGCCAGCAGCTTAAGCGGCGGCGGGAACACTGAAGCTTTCTTT
TRBJ2-1,TRBV7-2,-,-,CASTGYRSNNEQFF,TGTGCCAGCACGGGATATAGGTCGAACAATGAGCAGTTCTTC
TRBJ1-2,TRBV6-5,-,-,CASTSPAVAPWGYTF,TGTGCCAGCACCTCCCCGGCGGTGGCTCCCTGGGGCTACACCTTC
TRBJ1-2,TRBV7-2,-,-,CASSPTPTLLYGYTF,TGTGCCAGCAGCCCCACACCGACATTGCTCTATGGCTACACCTTC
TRBJ1-5,TRBV6-5,-,-,CASSRGGPQHF,TGTGCCAGCAGTAGGGGGGGGCCCCAGCATTTT